One T cell receptor beta chain is described in this entry. What it binds is unknown. This CDR3 spans 13 amino acids. Trimming pared 10 bases from V and 1 base from J, leaving 12 bases between. Germline V gene lookup returns CDR1 LNHDA and CDR2 SQIVND (reference sequence). TCRdb recomputed calls from the 5' RACE reads with MiXCR, one row per CDR3 protein. The sample consists of about 890,000 distinct CDR3 sequences, 12% of them appearing once. The data were obtained in a study of identical twins. Overall study findings and caveats: Zero-insertion results could be subject to partial confounding by invariant MAIT and iNKT cells. Models underpredicted monozygotic twin sharing of out-of-frame TCR alpha.

The sample was also reused in another study, on yellow fever vaccine responses in identical twins.

The sequence came from a woman between 18 and 30 years old in good health. Specimen: PBMCs. This chain connects TRBV19 to TRBJ2-3; D call uncertain. CDR3 DNA: TGTGCCATAAGAGCATTGGGCACAGATACGCAGTATTTT. Translated: CAIRALGTDTQYF.